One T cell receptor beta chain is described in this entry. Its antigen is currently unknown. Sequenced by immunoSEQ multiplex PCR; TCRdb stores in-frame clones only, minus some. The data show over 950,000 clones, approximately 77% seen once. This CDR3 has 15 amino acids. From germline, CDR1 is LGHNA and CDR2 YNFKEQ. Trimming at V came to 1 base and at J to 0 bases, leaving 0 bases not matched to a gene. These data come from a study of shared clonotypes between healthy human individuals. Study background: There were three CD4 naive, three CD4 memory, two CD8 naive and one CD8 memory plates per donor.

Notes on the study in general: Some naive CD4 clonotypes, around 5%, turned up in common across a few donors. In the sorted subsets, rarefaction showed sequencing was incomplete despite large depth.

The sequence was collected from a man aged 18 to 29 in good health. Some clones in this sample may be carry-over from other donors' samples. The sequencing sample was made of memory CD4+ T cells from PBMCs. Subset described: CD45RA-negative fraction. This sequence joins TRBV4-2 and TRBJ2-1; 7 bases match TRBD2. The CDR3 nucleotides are TGTGCCAGCAGCCAAGGCGGGAGCTCCTACAATGAGCAGTTCTTC. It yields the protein CASSQGGSSYNEQFF.